The T cell receptor (beta chain) described here comes from a study of OX40 agonist ivuxolimab in advanced cancers. As for the study in general: People in dose escalation had one of these cancers: hepatocellular carcinoma, melanoma, renal cell or head and neck cancer. Earlier anti-PD-1, anti-PD-L1 or anti-CTLA-4 therapy was permitted; roughly 40% had received some. General study results and limits: Clonal expansion by week 6 occurred in CD4+ and CD8+ blood T cells (at 0.1 to 3.0 mg/kg). With doses of 0.1-3.0 mg/kg, partial responders showed among the lowest clonal expansion.

About this clone itself: Its cognate antigen is unknown.

V lost 4 bases and J 6 bases, leaving 10 bases between the germline ends. This CDR3 spans 13 amino acids. Germline-derived CDR1 and CDR2 are LNHDA and SQIVND (reference sequence). The protocol was immunoSEQ multiplex PCR, while the TCRdb copy is restricted to in-frame clones and leaves out a portion. The sample records about 13,000 clones, under 80% being singletons. This chain links TRBV19 with TRBJ2-1, with a tentative D call TRBD1 (6 bases). The sequenced sample was CD4+ or CD8+ T cells sorted from blood, obtained in a trial of the OX40 agonist ivuxolimab. The receptor's source is an adult with an advanced solid tumor such as melanoma, head and neck, liver or kidney cancer. In nucleotides, the CDR3 is TGTGCCAGTAGTACAACAGGGTCCAATGAGCAGTTCTTC. It yields the protein CASSTTGSNEQFF.